The entry below gives a single T cell receptor (beta chain) sequence along with its context. The method was immunoSEQ multiplex PCR; TCRdb's version includes in-frame clones alone and lacks a portion of them. The sample holds some 38,000 clones, around 87% seen once. This entry is derived from a study of T cell changes during pregnancy in multiple sclerosis. Unmatched junction bases numbered 9, after V lost 5 bases and J lost 9 bases. CDR3 size: 15 residues. The germline CDR1 and CDR2 sequences are SGHTA and FQGNSA. The receptor's source is a female donor with multiple sclerosis, enrolled in a pregnancy study. Sequences were derived from CD4+ T cells from peripheral blood mononuclear cells, sampled in the second trimester of pregnancy. This sequence joins TRBV7-2 and TRBJ2-1, with 11 bases fitting TRBD2. In nucleotides, the CDR3 is TGTGCCAGCAGCCCTCGACTAGCGGGAAAACTTGAGCAGTTCTTC. It translates to CASSPRLAGKLEQFF.